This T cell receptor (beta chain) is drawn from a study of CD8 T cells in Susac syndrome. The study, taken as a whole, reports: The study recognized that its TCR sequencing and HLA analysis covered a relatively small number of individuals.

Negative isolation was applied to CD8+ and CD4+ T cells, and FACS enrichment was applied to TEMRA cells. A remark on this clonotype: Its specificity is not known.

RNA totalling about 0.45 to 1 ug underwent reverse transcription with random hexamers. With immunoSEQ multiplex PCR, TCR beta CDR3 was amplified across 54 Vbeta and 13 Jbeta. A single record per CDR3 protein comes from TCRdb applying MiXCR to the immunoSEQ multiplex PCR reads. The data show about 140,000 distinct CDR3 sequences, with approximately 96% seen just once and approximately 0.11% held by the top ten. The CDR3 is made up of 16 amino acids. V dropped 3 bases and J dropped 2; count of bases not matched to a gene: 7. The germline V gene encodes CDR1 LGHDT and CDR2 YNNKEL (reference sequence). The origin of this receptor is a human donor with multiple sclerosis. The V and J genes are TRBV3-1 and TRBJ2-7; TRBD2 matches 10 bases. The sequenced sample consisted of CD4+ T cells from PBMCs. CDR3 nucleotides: TGTGCCAGCAGCCACAGATCTAGCGGGGGACCCTACGAGCAGTACTTC. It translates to CASSHRSSGGPYEQYF.